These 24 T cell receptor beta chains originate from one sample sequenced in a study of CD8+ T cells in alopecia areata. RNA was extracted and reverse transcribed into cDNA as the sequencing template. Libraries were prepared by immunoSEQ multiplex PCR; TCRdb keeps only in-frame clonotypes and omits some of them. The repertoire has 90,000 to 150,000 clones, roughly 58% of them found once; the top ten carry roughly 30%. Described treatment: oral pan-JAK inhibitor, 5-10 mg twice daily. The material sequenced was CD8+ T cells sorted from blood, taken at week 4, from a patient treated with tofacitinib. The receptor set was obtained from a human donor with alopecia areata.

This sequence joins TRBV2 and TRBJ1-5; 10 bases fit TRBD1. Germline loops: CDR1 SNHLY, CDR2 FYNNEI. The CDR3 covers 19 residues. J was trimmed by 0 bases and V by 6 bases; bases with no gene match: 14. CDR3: CASRVPGQGLGHSNQPQHF. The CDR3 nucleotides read TGTGCCAGCAGAGTTCCGGGACAGGGGCTGGGGCATAGCAATCAGCCCCAGCATTTT.

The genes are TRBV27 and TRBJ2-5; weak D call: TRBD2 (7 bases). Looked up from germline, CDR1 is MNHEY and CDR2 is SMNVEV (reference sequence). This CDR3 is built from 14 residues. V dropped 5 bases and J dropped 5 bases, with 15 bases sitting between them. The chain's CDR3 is CASSLFGGRETQYF. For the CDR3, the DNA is TGTGCCAGCAGTCTGTTCGGGGGGCGGGAGACCCAGTACTTC.

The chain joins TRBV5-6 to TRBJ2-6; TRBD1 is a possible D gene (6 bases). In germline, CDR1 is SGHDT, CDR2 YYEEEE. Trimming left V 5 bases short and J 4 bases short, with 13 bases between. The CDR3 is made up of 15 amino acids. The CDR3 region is CASRPTGSGANVLTF. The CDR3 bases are TGTGCCAGCAGACCTACAGGGAGCGGGGCCAACGTCCTGACTTTC.

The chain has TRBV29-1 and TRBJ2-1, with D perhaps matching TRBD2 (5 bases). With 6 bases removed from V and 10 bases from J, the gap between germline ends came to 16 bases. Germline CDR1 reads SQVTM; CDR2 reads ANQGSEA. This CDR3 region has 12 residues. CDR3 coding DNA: TGCAGCGTACCTGAGAGGGCGGCGGAGCAGTTCTTC. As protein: CSVPERAAEQFF.

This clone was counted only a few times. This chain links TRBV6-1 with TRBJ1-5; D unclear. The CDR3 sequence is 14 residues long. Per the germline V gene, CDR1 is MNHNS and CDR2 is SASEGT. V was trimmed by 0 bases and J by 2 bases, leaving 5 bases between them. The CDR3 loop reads CASSEAGGNQPQHF. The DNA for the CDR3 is TGTGCCAGCAGTGAAGCTGGGGGCAATCAGCCCCAGCATTTT.

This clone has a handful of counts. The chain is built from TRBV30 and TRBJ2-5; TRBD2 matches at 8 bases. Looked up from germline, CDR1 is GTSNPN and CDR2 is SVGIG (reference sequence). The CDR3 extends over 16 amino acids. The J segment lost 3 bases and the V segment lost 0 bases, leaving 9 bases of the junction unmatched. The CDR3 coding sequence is TGTGCCTGGAGTGTAGGTCTAGCGGGCCAGAAAGAGACCCAGTACTTC. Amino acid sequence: CAWSVGLAGQKETQYF. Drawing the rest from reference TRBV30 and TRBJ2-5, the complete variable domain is SQTIHQWPATLVQPVGSPLSLECTVEGTSNPNLYWYRQAAGRGLQLLFYSVGIGQISSEVPQNLSASRPQDRQFILSSKKLLLSDSGFYLCAWSVGLAGQKETQYFGPGTRLLVL.

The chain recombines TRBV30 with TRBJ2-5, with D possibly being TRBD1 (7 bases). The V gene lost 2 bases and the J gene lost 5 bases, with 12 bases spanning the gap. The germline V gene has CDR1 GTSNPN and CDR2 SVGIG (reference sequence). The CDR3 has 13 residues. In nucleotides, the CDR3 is TGTGCCTGGAGTCCAGGGGGGAGGGAGACCCAGTACTTC. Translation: CAWSPGGRETQYF. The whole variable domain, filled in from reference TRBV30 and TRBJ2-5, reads SQTIHQWPATLVQPVGSPLSLECTVEGTSNPNLYWYRQAAGRGLQLLFYSVGIGQISSEVPQNLSASRPQDRQFILSSKKLLLSDSGFYLCAWSPGGRETQYFGPGTRLLVL.

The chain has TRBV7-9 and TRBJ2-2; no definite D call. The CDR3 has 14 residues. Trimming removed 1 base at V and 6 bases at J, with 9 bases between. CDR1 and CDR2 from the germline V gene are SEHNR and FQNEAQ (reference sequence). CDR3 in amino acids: CASSLGLLAGELFF. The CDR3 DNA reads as TGTGCCAGCAGCTTAGGCCTATTGGCCGGGGAGCTGTTTTTT.

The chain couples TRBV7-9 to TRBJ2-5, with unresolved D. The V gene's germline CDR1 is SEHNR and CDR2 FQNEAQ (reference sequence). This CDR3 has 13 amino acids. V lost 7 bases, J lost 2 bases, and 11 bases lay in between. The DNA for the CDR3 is TGTGCCAGCATCCCCCCTCAACAAGAGACCCAGTACTTC. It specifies CASIPPQQETQYF.

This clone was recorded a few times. This CDR3 is CAWETSGKGVRFF. DNA of the CDR3: TGTGCCTGGGAGACTAGCGGGAAGGGGGTCCGATTCTTC. The rearrangement uses TRBV30 and TRBJ2-1; 11 nucleotides line up with TRBD2. Trimming cost V 5 bases and J 16 bases; bases outside gene matches: 13. In germline, CDR1 is GTSNPN, CDR2 SVGIG (reference sequence). The CDR3 contains 13 residues.

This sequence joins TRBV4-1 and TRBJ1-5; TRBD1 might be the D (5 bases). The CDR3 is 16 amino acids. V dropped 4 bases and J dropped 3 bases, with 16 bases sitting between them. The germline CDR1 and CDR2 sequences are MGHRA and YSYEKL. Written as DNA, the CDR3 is TGCGCCAGCAGCCCCGAAGGTACAGGCAACAATCAGCCCCAGCATTTT. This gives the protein CASSPEGTGNNQPQHF.

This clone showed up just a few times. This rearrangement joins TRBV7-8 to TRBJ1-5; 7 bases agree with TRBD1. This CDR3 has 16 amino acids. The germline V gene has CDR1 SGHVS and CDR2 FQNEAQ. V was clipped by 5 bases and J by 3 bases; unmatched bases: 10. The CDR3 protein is CASSPLGGQANQPQHF. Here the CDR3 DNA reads TGTGCCAGCAGCCCCCTAGGCGGACAGGCCAATCAGCCCCAGCATTTT.

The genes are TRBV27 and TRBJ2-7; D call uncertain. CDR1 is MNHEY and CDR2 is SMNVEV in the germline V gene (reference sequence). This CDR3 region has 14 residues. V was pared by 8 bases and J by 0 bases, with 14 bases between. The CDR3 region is CASGRIQSSYEQYF. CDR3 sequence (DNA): TGTGCCAGCGGAAGGATACAGAGCTCCTACGAGCAGTACTTC.

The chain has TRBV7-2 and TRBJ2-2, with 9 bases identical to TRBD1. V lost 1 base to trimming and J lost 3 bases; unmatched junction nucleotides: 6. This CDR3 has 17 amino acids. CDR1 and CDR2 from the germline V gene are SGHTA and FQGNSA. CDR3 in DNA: TGTGCCAGCAGCTTAGGGCCGACAGGGGGTTACACCGGGGAGCTGTTTTTT. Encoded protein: CASSLGPTGGYTGELFF.

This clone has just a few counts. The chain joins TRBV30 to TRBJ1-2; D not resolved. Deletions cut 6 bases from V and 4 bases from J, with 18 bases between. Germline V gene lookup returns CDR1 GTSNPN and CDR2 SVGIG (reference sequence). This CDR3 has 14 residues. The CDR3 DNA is TGTGCCTGTAGCTTTGGAGGACCTCTCTATGGCTACACCTTC. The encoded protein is CACSFGGPLYGYTF.

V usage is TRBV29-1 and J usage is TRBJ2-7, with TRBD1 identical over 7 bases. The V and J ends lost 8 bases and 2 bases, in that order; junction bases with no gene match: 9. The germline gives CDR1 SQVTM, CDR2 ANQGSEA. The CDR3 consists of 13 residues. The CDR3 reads CSFQGVEAYEQYF. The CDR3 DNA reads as TGCAGCTTCCAGGGGGTCGAGGCCTACGAGCAGTACTTC.

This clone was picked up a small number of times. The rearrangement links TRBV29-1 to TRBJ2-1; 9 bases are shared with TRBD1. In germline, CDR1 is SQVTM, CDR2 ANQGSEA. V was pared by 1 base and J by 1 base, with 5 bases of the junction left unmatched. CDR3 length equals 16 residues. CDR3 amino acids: CSVEGHRGQSYNEQFF. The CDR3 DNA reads TGCAGCGTTGAAGGACACAGGGGGCAGTCCTACAATGAGCAGTTCTTC.

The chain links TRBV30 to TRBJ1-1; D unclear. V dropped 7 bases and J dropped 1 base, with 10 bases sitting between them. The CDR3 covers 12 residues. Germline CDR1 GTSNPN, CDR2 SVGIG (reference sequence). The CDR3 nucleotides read TGTGCCTCGACCCCCTGGAACACTGAAGCTTTCTTT. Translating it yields CASTPWNTEAFF.

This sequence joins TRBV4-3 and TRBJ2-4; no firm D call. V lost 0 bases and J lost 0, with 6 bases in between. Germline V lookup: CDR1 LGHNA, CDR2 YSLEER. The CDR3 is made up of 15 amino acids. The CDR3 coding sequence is TGCGCCAGCAGCCAAGACGGGTTAGCCAAAAACATTCAGTACTTC. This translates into CASSQDGLAKNIQYF.

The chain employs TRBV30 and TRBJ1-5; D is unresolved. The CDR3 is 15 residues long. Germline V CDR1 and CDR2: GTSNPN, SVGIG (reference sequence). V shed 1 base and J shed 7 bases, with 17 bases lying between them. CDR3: CAWSEAGTVFQPQHF. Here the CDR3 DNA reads TGTGCCTGGAGTGAGGCAGGTACAGTGTTCCAGCCCCAGCATTTT.

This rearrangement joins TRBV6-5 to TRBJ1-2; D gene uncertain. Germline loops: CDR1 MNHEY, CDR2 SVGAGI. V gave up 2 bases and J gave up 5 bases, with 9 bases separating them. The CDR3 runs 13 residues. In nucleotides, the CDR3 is TGTGCCAGCAGTTACGGGGTTCGTTATGGCTACACCTTC. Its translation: CASSYGVRYGYTF.

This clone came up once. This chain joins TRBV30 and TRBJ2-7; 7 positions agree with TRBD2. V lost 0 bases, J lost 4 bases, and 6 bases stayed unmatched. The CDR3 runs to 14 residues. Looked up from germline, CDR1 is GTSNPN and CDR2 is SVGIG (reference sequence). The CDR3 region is CAWSVGGKGYEQYF. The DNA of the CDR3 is TGTGCCTGGAGTGTGGGAGGGAAGGGTTACGAGCAGTACTTC.

The CDR3 DNA sequence: TGTGCCAGCAGCCTCACTAGCGGTGATTACAATGAGCAGTTCTTC. Amino acids: CASSLTSGDYNEQFF. This sequence joins TRBV7-2 and TRBJ2-1, with 8 bases identical to TRBD2. Trimming at V came to 5 bases and at J to 4 bases, leaving 7 bases not matched to a gene. This CDR3 spans 15 amino acids. The germline V gene encodes CDR1 SGHTA and CDR2 FQGNSA.

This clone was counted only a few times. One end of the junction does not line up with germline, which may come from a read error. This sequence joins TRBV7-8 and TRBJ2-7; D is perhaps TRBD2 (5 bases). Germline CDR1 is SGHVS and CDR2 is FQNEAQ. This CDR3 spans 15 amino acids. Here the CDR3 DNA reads TGCGCCAGCAGCCCCTCCGTGGGGAGCTCCTACGAGCAGTACTTC. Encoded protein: CASSPSVGSSYEQYF.